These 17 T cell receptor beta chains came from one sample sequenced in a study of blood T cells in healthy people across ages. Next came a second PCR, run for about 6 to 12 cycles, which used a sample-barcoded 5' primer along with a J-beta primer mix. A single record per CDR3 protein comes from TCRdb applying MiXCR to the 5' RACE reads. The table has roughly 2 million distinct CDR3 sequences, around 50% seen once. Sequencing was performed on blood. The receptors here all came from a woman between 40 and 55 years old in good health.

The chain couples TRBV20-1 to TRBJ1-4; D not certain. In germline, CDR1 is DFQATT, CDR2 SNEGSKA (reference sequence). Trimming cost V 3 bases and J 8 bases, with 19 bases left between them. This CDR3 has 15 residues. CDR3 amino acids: CSAREARGLGEKLFF. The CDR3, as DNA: TGCAGTGCTAGGGAGGCCCGGGGTTTAGGGGAAAAACTGTTTTTT.

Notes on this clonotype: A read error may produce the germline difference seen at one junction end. The CDR3 DNA follows: TGCGCCAGCAACTTGGACGGGGGCTCCTACAATGAGCAGTTCTTC. Translating it yields CASNLDGGSYNEQFF. The chain uses TRBV5-1 and TRBJ2-1, with a weak D call TRBD2 (6 bases). The germline V gene encodes CDR1 SGHRS and CDR2 YFSETQ. The CDR3 loop spans 15 amino acids.

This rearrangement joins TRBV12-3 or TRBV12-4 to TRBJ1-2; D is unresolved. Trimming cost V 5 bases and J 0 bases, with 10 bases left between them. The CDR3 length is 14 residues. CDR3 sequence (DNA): TGTGCCAGCAGTGTTAGAGGTTCTAACTATGGCTACACCTTC. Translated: CASSVRGSNYGYTF.

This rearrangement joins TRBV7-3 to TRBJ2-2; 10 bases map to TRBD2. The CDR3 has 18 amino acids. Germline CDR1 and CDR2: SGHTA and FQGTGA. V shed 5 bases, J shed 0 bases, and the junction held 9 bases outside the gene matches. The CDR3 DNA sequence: TGTGCCAGCAGCGCCGACGGACTAGCGGAACCGAACACCGGGGAGCTGTTTTTT. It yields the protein CASSADGLAEPNTGELFF. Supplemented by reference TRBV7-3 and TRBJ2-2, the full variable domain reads GAGVSQTPSNKVTEKGKYVELRCDPISGHTALYWYRQSLGQGPEFLIYFQGTGAADDSGLPNDRFFAVRPEGSVSTLKIQRTERGDSAVYLCASSADGLAEPNTGELFFGEGSRLTVL.

The CDR3 region has the DNA TGTGCCAGCAGGCTAGTAGCGGGGGTTGGGGAGACCCAGTACTTC. Residues: CASRLVAGVGETQYF. V and J are TRBV27 and TRBJ2-5; 9 bases are shared with TRBD2. There are 15 residues in the CDR3. V trimming: 6 bases; J trimming: 5 bases; junction bases outside the gene matches: 10. From germline, CDR1 is MNHEY and CDR2 SMNVEV (reference sequence).

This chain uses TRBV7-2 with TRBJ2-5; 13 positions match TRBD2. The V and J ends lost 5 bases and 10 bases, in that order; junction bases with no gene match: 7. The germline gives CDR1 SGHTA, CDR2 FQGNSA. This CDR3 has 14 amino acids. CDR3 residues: CASSPNTSGGDQYF. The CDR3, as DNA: TGTGCCAGCAGCCCAAATACTAGCGGGGGGGACCAGTACTTC.

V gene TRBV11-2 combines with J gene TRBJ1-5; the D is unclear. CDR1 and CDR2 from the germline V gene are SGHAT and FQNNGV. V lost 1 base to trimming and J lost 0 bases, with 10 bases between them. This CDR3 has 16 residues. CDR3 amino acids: CASSLGGGYSNQPQHF. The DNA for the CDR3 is TGTGCCAGCAGCTTAGGAGGAGGGTATAGCAATCAGCCCCAGCATTTT.

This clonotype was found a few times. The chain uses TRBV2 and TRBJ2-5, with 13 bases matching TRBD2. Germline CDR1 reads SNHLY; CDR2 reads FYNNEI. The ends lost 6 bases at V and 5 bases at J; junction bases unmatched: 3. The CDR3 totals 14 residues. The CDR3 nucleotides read TGTGCCAGCAGCGAGGGACTAGCGGGGGAGACCCAGTACTTC. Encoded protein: CASSEGLAGETQYF.

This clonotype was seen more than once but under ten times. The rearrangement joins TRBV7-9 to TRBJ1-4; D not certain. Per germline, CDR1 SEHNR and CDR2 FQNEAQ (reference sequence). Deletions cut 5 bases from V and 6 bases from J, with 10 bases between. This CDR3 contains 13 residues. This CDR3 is CASSRAADEKLFF. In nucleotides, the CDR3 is TGTGCCAGCAGCCGGGCGGCAGATGAAAAACTGTTTTTT.

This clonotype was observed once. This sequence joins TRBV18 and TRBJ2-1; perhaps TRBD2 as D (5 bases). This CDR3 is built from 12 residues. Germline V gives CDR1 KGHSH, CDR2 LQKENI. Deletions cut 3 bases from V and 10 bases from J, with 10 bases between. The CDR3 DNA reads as TGTGCCAGCTCACCTAAACTAGGAGAGCAGTTCTTC. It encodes CASSPKLGEQFF.

CDR3 protein: CASSLTPLGADTQYF. DNA of the CDR3: TGCGCCAGCAGCCTCACACCACTAGGGGCAGATACGCAGTATTTT. The chain has TRBV4-3 and TRBJ2-3, with D tentatively TRBD1 or TRBD2 (5 bases each). Germline CDR1 LGHNA, CDR2 YSLEER. Trimming stripped 4 bases from V and 4 bases from J, with 15 bases between. The CDR3 is 15 amino acids.

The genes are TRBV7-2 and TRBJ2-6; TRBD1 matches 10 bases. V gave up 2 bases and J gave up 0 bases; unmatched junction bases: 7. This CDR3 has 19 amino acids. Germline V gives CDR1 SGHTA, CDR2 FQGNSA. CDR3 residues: CASSLHGTGVPSGANVLTF. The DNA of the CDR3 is TGTGCCAGCAGCTTACACGGGACAGGGGTTCCCTCTGGGGCCAACGTCCTGACTTTC. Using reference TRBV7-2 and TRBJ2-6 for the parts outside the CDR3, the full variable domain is GAGVSQSPSNKVTEKGKDVELRCDPISGHTALYWYRQSLGQGLEFLIYFQGNSAPDKSGLPSDRFSAERTGGSVSTLTIQRTQQEDSAVYLCASSLHGTGVPSGANVLTFGAGSRLTVL.

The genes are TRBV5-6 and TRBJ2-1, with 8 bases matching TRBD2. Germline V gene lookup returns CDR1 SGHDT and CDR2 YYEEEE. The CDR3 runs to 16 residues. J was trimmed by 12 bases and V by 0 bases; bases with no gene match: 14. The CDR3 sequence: CASSLVIAGSAGGQFF. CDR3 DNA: TGTGCCAGCAGCTTGGTTATAGCGGGGAGCGCTGGGGGGCAGTTCTTC. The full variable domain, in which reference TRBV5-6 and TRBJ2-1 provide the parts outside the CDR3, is DAGVTQSPTHLIKTRGQQVTLRCSPKSGHDTVSWYQQALGQGPQFIFQYYEEEERQRGNFPDRFSGHQFPNYSSELNVNALLLGDSALYLCASSLVIAGSAGGQFFGPGTRLTVL.

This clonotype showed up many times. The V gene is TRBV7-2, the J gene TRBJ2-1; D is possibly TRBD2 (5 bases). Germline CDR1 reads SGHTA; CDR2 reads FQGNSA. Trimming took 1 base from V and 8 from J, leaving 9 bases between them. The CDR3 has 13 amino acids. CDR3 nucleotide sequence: TGTGCCAGCAGCTTAGTTGCTAGCCATGAGCAGTTCTTC. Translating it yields CASSLVASHEQFF.

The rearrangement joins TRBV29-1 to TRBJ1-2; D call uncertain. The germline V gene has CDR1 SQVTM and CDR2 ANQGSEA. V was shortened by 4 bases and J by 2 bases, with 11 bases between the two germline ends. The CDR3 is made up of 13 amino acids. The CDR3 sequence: CSVASPGNYGYTF. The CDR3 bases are TGCAGCGTTGCTTCCCCGGGCAACTATGGCTACACCTTC.

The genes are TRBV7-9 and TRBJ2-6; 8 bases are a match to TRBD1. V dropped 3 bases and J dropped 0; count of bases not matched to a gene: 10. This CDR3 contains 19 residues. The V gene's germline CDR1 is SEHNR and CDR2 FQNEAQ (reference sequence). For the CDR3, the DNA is TGTGCCAGCAGCTTTCCATCGGGACAGGCCAACTCTGGGGCCAACGTCCTGACTTTC. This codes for CASSFPSGQANSGANVLTF. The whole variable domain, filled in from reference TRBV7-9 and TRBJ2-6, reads DTGVSQNPRHKITKRGQNVTFRCDPISEHNRLYWYRQTLGQGPEFLTYFQNEAQLEKSRLLSDRFSAERPKGSFSTLEIQRTEQGDSAMYLCASSFPSGQANSGANVLTFGAGSRLTVL.

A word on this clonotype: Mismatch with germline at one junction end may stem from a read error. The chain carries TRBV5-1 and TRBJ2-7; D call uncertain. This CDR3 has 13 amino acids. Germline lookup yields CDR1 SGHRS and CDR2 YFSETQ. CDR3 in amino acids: CVSSSWSSREQYF. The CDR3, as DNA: TGCGTCAGCAGCAGTTGGTCGTCGCGTGAGCAGTACTTC.